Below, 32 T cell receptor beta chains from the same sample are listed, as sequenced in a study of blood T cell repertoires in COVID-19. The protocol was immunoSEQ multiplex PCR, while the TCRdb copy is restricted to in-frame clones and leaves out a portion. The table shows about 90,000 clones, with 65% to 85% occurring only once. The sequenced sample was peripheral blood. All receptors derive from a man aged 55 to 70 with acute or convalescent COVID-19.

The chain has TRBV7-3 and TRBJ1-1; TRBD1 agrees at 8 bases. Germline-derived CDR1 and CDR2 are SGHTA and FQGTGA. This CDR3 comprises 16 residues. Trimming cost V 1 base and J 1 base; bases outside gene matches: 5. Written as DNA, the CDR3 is TGTGCCAGCAGCTTAAGGGCAGGGGGCTCGAACACTGAAGCTTTCTTT. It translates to CASSLRAGGSNTEAFF. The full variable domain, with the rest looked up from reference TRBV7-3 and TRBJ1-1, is GAGVSQTPSNKVTEKGKYVELRCDPISGHTALYWYRQSLGQGPEFLIYFQGTGAADDSGLPNDRFFAVRPEGSVSTLKIQRTERGDSAVYLCASSLRAGGSNTEAFFGQGTRLTVV.

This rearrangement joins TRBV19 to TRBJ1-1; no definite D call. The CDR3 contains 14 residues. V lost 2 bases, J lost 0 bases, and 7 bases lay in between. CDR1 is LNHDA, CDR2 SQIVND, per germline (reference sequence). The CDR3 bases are TGTGCCAGTAGTATAAACAGAATGAACACTGAAGCTTTCTTT. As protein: CASSINRMNTEAFF. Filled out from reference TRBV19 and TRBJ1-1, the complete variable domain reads DGGITQSPKYLFRKEGQNVTLSCEQNLNHDAMYWYRQDPGQGLRLIYYSQIVNDFQKGDIAEGYSVSREKKESFPLTVTSAQKNPTAFYLCASSINRMNTEAFFGQGTRLTVV.

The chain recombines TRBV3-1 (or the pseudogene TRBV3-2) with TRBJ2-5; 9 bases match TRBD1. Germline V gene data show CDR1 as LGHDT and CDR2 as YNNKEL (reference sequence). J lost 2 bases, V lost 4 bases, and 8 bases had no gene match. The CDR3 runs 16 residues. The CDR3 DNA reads TGTGCCAGCAGCCCTTCGGGACAGGGAAAGCAAGAGACCCAGTACTTC. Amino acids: CASSPSGQGKQETQYF.

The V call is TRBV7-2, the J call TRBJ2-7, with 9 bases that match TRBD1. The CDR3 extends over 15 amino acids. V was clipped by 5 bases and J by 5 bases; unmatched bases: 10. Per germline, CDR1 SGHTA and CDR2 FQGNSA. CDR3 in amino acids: CASSGTGTGINEQYF. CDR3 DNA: TGTGCCAGCAGCGGTACCGGGACAGGGATAAACGAGCAGTACTTC. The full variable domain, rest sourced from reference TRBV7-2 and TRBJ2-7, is GAGVSQSPSNKVTEKGKDVELRCDPISGHTALYWYRQSLGQGLEFLIYFQGNSAPDKSGLPSDRFSAERTGGSVSTLTIQRTQQEDSAVYLCASSGTGTGINEQYFGPGTRLTVT.

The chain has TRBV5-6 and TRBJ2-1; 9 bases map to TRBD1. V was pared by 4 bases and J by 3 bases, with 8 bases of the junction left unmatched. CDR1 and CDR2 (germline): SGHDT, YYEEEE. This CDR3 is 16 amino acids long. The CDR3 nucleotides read TGTGCCAGCAGCCCAGCTGGACAGGGGATCTACAATGAGCAGTTCTTC. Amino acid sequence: CASSPAGQGIYNEQFF.

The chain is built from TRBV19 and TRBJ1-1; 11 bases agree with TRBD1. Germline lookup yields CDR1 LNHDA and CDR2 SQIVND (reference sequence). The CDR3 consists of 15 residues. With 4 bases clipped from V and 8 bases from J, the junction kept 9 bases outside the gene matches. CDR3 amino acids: CASSTGTGGYLEAFF. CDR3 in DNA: TGTGCCAGTAGTACAGGGACAGGGGGTTATCTGGAAGCTTTCTTT.

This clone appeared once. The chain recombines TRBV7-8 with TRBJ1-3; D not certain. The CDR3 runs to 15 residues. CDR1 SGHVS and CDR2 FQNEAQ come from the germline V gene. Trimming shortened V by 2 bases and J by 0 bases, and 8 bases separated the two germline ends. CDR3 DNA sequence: TGTGCCAGCAGCTTAAGCTGGTCCTCTGGAAACACCATATATTTT. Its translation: CASSLSWSSGNTIYF.

The CDR3 nucleotides read TGCGCCAGCAGCCAAGAACAGGGTAATTCACCCCTCCACTTT. It encodes CASSQEQGNSPLHF. The V and J genes are TRBV4-1 and TRBJ1-6; TRBD1 is a possible D gene (6 bases). V gave up 0 bases and J gave up 6 bases, with 6 bases separating them. The CDR3 contains 14 residues. From germline, CDR1 is MGHRA and CDR2 YSYEKL.

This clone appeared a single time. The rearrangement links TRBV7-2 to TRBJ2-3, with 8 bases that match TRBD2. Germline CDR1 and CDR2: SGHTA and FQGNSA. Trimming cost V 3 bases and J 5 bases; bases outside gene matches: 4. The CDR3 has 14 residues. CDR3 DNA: TGTGCCAGCAGCTTCACCGGGGGGGAAGATACGCAGTATTTT. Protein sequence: CASSFTGGEDTQYF.

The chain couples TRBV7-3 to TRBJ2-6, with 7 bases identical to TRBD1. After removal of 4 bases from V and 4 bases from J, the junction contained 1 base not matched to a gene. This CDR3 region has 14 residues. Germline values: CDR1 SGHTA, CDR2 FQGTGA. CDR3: CASSSGGGANVLTF. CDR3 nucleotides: TGTGCCAGCAGCTCAGGGGGAGGGGCCAACGTCCTGACTTTC.

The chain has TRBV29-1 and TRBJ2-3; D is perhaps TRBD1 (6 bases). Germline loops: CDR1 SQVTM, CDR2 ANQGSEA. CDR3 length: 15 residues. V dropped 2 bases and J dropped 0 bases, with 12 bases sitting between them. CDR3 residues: CSVELQGHSTDTQYF. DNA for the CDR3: TGCAGCGTTGAACTCCAGGGGCATAGCACAGATACGCAGTATTTT.

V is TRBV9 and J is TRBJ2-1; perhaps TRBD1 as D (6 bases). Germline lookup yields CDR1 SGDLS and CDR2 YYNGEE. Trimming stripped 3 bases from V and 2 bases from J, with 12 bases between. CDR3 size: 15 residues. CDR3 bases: TGTGCCAGCAGCGGCTCCGGGACACCCTACAATGAGCAGTTCTTC. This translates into CASSGSGTPYNEQFF.

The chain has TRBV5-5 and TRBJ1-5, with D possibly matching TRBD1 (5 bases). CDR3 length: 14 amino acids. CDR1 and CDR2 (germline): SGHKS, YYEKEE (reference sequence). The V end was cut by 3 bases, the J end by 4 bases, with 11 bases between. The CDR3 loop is CASSSGHQNQPQHF. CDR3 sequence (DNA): TGTGCCAGCAGCTCCGGACACCAGAATCAGCCCCAGCATTTT. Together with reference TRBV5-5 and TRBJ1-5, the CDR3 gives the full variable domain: DAGVTQSPTHLIKTRGQQVTLRCSPISGHKSVSWYQQVLGQGPQFIFQYYEKEERGRGNFPDRFSARQFPNYSSELNVNALLLGDSALYLCASSSGHQNQPQHFGDGTRLSIL.

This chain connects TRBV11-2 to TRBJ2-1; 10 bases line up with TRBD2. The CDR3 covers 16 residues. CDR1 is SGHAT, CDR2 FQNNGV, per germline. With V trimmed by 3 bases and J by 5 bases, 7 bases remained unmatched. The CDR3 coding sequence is TGTGCCAGCAGCTTCTCAGCGGGGGGGCTCCACAATGAGCAGTTCTTC. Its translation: CASSFSAGGLHNEQFF.

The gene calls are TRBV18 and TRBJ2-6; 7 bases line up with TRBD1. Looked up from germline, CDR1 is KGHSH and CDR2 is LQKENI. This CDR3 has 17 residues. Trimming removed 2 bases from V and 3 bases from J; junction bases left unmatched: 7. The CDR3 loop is CASSPSLTGVGANVLTF. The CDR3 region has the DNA TGTGCCAGCTCACCATCCCTAACAGGGGTTGGGGCCAACGTCCTGACTTTC.

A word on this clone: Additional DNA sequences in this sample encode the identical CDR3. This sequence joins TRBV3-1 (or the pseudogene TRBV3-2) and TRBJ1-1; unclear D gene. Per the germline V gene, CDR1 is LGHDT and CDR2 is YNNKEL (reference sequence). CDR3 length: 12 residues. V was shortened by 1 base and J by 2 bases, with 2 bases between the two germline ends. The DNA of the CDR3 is TGTGCCAGCAGCCAAGCTAACACTGAAGCTTTCTTT. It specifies CASSQANTEAFF.

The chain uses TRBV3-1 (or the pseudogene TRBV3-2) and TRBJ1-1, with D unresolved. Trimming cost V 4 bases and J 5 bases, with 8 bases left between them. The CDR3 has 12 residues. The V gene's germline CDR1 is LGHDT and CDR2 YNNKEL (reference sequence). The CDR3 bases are TGTGCCAGCAGCCGTACTAGGACTGAAGCTTTCTTT. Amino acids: CASSRTRTEAFF.

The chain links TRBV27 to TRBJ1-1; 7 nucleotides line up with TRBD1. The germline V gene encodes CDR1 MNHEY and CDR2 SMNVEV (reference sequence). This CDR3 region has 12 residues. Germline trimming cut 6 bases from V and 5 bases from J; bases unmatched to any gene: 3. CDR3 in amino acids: CASREGATEAFF. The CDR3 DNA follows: TGTGCCAGCAGAGAGGGGGCTACTGAAGCTTTCTTT.

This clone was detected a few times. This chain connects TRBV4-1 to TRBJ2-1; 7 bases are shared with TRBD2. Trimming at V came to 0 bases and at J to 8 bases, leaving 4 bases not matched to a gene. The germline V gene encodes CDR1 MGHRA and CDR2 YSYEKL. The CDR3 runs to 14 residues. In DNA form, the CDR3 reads TGCGCCAGCAGCCAAGAAATGGGAGGGTATGAGCAGTTCTTC. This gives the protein CASSQEMGGYEQFF.

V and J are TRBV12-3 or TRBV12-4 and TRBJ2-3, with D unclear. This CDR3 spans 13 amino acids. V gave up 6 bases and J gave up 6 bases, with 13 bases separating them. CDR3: CASSLAAADTQYF. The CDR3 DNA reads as TGTGCCAGCAGCCTGGCTGCAGCGGATACGCAGTATTTT.

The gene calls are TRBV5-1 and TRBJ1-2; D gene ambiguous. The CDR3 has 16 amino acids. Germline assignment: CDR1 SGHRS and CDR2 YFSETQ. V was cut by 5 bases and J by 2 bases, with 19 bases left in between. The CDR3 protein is CASSSVGGRRNYGYTF. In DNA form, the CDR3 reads TGCGCCAGCAGTAGTGTGGGAGGCAGGCGAAACTATGGCTACACCTTC.

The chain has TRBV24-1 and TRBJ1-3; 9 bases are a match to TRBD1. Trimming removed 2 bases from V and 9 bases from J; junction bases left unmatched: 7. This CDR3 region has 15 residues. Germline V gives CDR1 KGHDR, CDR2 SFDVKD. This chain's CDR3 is CATSDSQGARATIYF. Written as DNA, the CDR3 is TGTGCCACCAGTGATTCACAGGGGGCGAGAGCCACCATATATTTT.

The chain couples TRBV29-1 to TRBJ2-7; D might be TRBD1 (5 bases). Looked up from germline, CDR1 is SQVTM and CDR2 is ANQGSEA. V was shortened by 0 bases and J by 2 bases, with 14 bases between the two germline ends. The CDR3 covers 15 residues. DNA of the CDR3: TGCAGCGTTGAAGATCGGCAGGGCAACCCCTACGAGCAGTACTTC. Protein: CSVEDRQGNPYEQYF.

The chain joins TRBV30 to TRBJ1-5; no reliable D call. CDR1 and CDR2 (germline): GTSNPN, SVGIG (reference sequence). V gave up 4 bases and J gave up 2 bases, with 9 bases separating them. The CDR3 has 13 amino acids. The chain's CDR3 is CAWTAGGNQPQHF. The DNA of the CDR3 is TGTGCCTGGACGGCAGGTGGCAATCAGCCCCAGCATTTT.

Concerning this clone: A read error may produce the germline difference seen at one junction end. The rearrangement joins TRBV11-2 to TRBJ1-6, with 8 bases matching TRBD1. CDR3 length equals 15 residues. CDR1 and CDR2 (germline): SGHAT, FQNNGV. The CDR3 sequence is CAGQAASSYNSPLHF. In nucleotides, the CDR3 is TGCGCGGGACAGGCCGCTAGCTCCTATAATTCACCCCTCCACTTT.

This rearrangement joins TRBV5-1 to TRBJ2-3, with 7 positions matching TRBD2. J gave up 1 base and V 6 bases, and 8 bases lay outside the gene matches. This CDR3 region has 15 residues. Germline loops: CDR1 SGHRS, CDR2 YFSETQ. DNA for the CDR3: TGCGCCAGCAAGATAGGTACTAGCGGCACAGATACGCAGTATTTT. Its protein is CASKIGTSGTDTQYF.

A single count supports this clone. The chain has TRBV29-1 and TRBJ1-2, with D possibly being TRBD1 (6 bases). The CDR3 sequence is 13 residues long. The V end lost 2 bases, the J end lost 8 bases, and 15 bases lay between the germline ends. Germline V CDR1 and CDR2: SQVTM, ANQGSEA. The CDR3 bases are TGCAGCGTTGAATCGAACAGGGTTGCCGGCTACACCTTC. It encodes CSVESNRVAGYTF.

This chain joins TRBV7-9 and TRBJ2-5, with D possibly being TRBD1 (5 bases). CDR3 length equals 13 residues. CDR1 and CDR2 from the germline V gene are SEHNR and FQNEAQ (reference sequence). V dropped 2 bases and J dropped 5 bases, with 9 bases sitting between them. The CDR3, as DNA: TGTGCCAGCAGCTTACTATCAGGGGAGACCCAGTACTTC. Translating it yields CASSLLSGETQYF.

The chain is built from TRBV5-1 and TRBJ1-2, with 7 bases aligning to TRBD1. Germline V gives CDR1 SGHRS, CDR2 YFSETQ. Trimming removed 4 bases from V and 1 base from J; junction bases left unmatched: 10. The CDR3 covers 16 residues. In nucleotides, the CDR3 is TGCGCCAGCAGCATGACCGGGACAGCCAGTAACTATGGCTACACCTTC. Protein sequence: CASSMTGTASNYGYTF.

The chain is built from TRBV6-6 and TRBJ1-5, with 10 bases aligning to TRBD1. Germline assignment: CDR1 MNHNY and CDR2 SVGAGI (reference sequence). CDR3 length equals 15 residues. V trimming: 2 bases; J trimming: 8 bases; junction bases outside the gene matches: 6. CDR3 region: CASSYRTGGREPQHF. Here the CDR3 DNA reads TGTGCCAGCAGTTACCGGACAGGGGGGCGGGAGCCCCAGCATTTT.

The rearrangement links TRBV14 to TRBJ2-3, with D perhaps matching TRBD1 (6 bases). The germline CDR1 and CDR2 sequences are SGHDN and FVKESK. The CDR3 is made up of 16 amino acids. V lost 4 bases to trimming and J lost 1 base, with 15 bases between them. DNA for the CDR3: TGTGCCAGCAGCCTAACCCGGGACACACGCACAGATACGCAGTATTTT. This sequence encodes CASSLTRDTRTDTQYF.

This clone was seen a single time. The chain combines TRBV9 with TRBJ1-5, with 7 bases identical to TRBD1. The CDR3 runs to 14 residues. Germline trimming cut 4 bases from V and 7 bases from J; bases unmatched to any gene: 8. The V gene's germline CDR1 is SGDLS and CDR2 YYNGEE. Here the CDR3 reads CASSQGQLGQPQHF. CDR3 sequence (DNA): TGTGCCAGCAGCCAGGGACAGCTTGGGCAGCCCCAGCATTTT.